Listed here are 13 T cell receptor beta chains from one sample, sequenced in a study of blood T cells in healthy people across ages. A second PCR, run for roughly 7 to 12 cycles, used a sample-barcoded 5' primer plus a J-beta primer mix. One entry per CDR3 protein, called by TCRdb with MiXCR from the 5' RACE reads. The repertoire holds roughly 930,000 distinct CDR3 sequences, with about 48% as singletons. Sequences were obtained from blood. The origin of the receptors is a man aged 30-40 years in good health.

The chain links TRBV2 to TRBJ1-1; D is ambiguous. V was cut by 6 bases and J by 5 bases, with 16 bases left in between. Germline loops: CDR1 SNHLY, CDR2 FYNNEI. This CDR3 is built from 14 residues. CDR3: CASSGRVPGTEAFF. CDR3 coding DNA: TGTGCCAGCAGCGGCCGCGTCCCGGGGACTGAAGCTTTCTTT.

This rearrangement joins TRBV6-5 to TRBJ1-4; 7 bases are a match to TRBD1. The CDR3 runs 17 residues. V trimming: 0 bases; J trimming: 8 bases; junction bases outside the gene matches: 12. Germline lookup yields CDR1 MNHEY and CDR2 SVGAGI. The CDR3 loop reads CASSYSIPNRGQEKLFF. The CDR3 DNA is TGTGCCAGCAGTTACTCGATCCCTAACAGGGGCCAGGAAAAACTGTTTTTT.

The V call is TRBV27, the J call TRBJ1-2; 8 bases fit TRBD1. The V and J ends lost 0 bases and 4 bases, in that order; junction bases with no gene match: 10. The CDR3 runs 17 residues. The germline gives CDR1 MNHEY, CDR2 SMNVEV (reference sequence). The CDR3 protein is CASSLSATGGGSYGYTF. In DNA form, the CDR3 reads TGTGCCAGCAGTTTATCAGCTACAGGGGGAGGAAGCTATGGCTACACCTTC.

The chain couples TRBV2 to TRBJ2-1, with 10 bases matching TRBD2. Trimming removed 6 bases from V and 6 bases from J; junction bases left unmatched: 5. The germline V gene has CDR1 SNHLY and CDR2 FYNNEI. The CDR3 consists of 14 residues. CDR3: CASSNLAGVNEQFF. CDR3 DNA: TGTGCCAGCAGCAATCTAGCGGGGGTCAATGAGCAGTTCTTC.

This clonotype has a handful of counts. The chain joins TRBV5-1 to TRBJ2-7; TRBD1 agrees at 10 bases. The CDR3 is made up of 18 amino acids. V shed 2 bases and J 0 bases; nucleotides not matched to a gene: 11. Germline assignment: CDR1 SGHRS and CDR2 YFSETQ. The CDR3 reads CASSLGTGDLGSSYEQYF. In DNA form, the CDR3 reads TGCGCCAGCAGCTTAGGGACAGGGGACTTGGGTTCCTCCTACGAGCAGTACTTC.

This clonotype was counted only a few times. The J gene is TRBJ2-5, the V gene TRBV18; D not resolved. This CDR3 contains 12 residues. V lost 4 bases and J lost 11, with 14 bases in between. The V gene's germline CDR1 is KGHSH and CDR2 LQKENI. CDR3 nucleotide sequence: TGTGCCAGCTCACTCTCGGCCCCGGAGCAGTACTTC. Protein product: CASSLSAPEQYF.

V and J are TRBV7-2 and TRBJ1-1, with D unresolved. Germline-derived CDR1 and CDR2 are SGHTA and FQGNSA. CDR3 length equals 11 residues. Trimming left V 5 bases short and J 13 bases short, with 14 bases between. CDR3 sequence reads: CASSIRQGIFF. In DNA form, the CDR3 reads TGTGCCAGCAGCATTCGACAAGGGATTTTCTTT.

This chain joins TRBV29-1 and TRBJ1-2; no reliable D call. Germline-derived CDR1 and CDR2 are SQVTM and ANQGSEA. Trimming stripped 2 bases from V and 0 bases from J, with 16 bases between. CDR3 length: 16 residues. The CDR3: CSVERRVVGANYGYTF. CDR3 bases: TGCAGCGTTGAACGCCGAGTCGTCGGAGCTAACTATGGCTACACCTTC.

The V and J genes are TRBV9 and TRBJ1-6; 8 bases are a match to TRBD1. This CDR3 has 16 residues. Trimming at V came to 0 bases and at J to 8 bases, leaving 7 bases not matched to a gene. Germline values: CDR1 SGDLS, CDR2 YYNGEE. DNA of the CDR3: TGTGCCAGCAGCGTAGATGGGACAGGCCGCGATTCACCCCTCCACTTT. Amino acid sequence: CASSVDGTGRDSPLHF. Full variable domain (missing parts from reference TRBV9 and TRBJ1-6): DSGVTQTPKHLITATGQRVTLRCSPRSGDLSVYWYQQSLDQGLQFLIQYYNGEERAKGNILERFSAQQFPDLHSELNLSSLELGDSALYFCASSVDGTGRDSPLHFGNGTRLTVT.

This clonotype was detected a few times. Written as DNA, the CDR3 is TGCAGTGCTAGAGGGGGGACAGGGTTGAATCAGCCCCAGCATTTT. It specifies CSARGGTGLNQPQHF. The rearrangement joins TRBV20-1 to TRBJ1-5, with TRBD1 identical over 9 bases. The CDR3 consists of 15 residues. Germline CDR1 DFQATT, CDR2 SNEGSKA (reference sequence). Losses at the gene ends were 1 base for V and 4 bases for J; bases not matched to a gene: 5.

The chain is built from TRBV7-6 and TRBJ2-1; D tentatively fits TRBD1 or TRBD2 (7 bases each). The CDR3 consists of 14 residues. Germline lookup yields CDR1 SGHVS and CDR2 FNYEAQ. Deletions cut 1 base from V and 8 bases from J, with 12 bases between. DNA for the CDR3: TGTGCCAGCAGCTTAGAGCCAGGGGGGGATGAGCAGTTCTTC. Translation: CASSLEPGGDEQFF.

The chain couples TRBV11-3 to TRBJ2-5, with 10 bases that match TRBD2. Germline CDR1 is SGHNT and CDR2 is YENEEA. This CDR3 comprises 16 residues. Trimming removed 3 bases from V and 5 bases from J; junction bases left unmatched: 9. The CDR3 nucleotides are TGTGCCAGCAGCTTCACTCCTAGCGGGGGAGAGGAGACCCAGTACTTC. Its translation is CASSFTPSGGEETQYF.

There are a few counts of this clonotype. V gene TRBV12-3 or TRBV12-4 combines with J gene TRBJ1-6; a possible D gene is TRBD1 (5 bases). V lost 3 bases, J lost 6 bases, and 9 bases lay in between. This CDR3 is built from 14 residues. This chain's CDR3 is CASSFRGGNSPLHF. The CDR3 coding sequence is TGTGCCAGCAGTTTCCGGGGCGGTAATTCACCCCTCCACTTT.